A selection of T cell receptor beta chains follows, all from one sample in a study of regulatory T cells in long-lasting Graves disease. TCRdb re-called the multiplex PCR reads through MiXCR, storing one row per CDR3 protein. The data show about 330,000 distinct CDR3 sequences, under 20% seen once. These same data were also listed under a study on T cells in Graves' hyperthyroidism and ophthalmopathy.

The starting material was peripheral blood mononuclear cells (PBMCs), obtained at new diagnosis, from a patient treated with antithyroid drugs. The source of these receptors is a woman aged 18-29 years with Graves disease. Both conserved end residues are part of each CDR3. The D gene is left open where the match is weak. Not every row has a clone size; where given, it reads once, few, many or a size class.

J,D,V,size,CDR3,DNA
TRBJ2-1,.,TRBV11-3,.,CASSLDAGYNEQFF,TGTGCCAGCAGCTTAGATGCGGGATACAATGAGCAGTTCTTC
TRBJ1-2,.,TRBV5-6,many,CASSSSASSGYTF,TGTGCCAGCAGCTCCAGTGCCTCAAGTGGCTACACCTTC
TRBJ2-1,.,TRBV20-1,many,CSAQSTTRGYNEQFF,TGCAGTGCTCAGTCGACGACTAGGGGGTACAATGAGCAGTTCTTC
TRBJ2-3,TRBD2,TRBV11-2,many,CASRESGTRTQYF,TGTGCCAGCAGAGAATCCGGGACTAGGACGCAGTATTTT
TRBJ2-3,.,TRBV7-9,many,CASSWAFQNTQYF,TGTGCCAGCAGCTGGGCGTTTCAGAATACGCAGTATTTT
TRBJ2-1,TRBD1,TRBV5-6,many,CASSLGQGVYNEQFF,TGTGCCAGCAGCTTGGGGCAGGGGGTGTACAATGAGCAGTTCTTC
TRBJ2-7,.,TRBV6-1,many,CASIPGTAQYEQYF,TGTGCCAGCATTCCCGGGACCGCCCAATACGAGCAGTACTTC
TRBJ2-5,.,TRBV2,many,CASLTLQRYQETQYF,TGTGCCAGCCTAACCCTACAAAGGTACCAAGAGACCCAGTACTTC
TRBJ1-1,TRBD1,TRBV10-3,many,CAISVMTGGFTEAFF,TGTGCCATCAGTGTGATGACAGGGGGCTTCACTGAAGCTTTCTTT
TRBJ2-7,.,TRBV29-1,many,CSVRWGTYEQYF,TGCAGCGTTCGTTGGGGAACCTACGAGCAGTACTTC
TRBJ2-1,.,TRBV7-8,.,CASSLGVLAAYNEQFF,TGTGCCAGCAGCTTAGGGGTACTAGCTGCCTACAATGAGCAGTTCTTC
TRBJ2-2,.,TRBV28,many,CASSLRVGELFF,TGTGCCAGCAGTTTACGGGTCGGGGAGCTGTTTTTT
TRBJ2-7,.,TRBV11-2,many,CASSLGSGLEQYF,TGTGCCAGCAGCTTAGGCTCGGGCCTAGAGCAGTACTTC
TRBJ1-3,.,TRBV20-1,once,CSARDSNGLYSGNTIYF,TGCAGTGCTAGAGATTCTAACGGCCTCTACTCTGGAAACACCATATATTTT
TRBJ2-2,.,TRBV7-3,many,CASSWGTYTGELFF,TGTGCCAGCAGCTGGGGGACTTACACCGGGGAGCTGTTTTTT
TRBJ1-5,.,TRBV3-1,many,CASSPYGGNQPQHF,TGTGCCAGCAGCCCCTACGGAGGCAATCAGCCCCAGCATTTT
TRBJ2-5,.,TRBV7-2,many,CASLRGGLQETQYF,TGTGCCAGTCTCCGGGGAGGCTTACAAGAGACCCAGTACTTC
TRBJ2-5,TRBD2,TRBV9,many,CASSKGTSRAETQYF,TGTGCCAGCAGCAAGGGGACTAGCCGTGCTGAGACCCAGTACTTC
TRBJ2-7,TRBD2,TRBV29-1,many,CSGGTSDSREQYF,TGCAGCGGGGGGACTAGCGATTCGAGGGAGCAGTACTTC
TRBJ2-3,.,TRBV29-1,many,CSVGSPPGNTQYF,TGCAGCGTTGGATCACCCCCGGGGAATACGCAGTATTTT
TRBJ1-1,.,TRBV20-1,many,CSARDLGDPIPKAFF,TGCAGTGCTAGAGATTTAGGGGACCCAATCCCGAAAGCTTTCTTT
TRBJ1-2,TRBD1,TRBV10-3,many,CAISVGQAYGYTF,TGTGCCATCAGCGTAGGACAGGCGTATGGCTACACCTTC
TRBJ1-3,TRBD1,TRBV6-1,many,CASTGDRPNSGNTIYF,TGTGCCAGCACCGGGGACAGGCCCAACTCTGGAAACACCATATATTTT